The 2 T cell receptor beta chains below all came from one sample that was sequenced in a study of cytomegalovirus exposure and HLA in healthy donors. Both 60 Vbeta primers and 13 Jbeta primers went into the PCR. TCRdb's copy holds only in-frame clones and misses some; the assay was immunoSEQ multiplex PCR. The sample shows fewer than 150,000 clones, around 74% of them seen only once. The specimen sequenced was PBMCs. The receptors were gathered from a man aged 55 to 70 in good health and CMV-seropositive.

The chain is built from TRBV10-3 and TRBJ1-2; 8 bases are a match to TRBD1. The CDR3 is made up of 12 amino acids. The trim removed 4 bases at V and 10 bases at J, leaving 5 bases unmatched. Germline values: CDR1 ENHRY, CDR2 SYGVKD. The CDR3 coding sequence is TGTGCCATCAGTGGCACACAGGGGGACTACACCTTC. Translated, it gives CAISGTQGDYTF.

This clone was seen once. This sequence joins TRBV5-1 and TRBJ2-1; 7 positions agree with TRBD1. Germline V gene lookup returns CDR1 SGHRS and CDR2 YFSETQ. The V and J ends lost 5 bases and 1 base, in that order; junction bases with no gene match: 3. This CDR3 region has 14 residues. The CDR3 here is CASSLGQSYNEQFF. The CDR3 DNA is TGCGCCAGCAGTCTGGGACAGTCCTACAATGAGCAGTTCTTC.